What follows are 17 T cell receptor beta chains derived from one specimen sequenced in a study of cytomegalovirus exposure and HLA in healthy donors. PCR primers comprised 60 Vbeta and 13 Jbeta primers. Produced via immunoSEQ multiplex PCR; TCRdb's table is partial and in-frame only. This sample has under 100,000 clones, with about 74% found just once. Input material: PBMCs. Source of these receptors: a woman aged 45-60 years in good health and CMV-seropositive.

This sequence joins TRBV19 and TRBJ1-2; 8 bases match TRBD1. The CDR3 has 13 residues. The ends lost 4 bases at V and 2 bases at J; junction bases unmatched: 0. Looked up from germline, CDR1 is LNHDA and CDR2 is SQIVND (reference sequence). CDR3 region: CASSRDRNYGYTF. The CDR3 DNA is TGTGCCAGTAGTAGGGACAGGAACTATGGCTACACCTTC.

In DNA form, the CDR3 reads TGTGCCAGCAGATCCCGTGAGGGTGCCCTGAATGAGCAGTTCTTC. It yields the protein CASRSREGALNEQFF. The V and J genes are TRBV5-4 and TRBJ2-1, with a tentative D call TRBD2 (5 bases). Germline V gene lookup returns CDR1 SGHNT and CDR2 YYREEE (reference sequence). Trimming took off 5 bases at V and 7 bases at J, with 19 bases between the two ends. The CDR3 extends over 15 amino acids.

The chain combines TRBV4-1 with TRBJ2-2, with 8 nucleotides matching TRBD1. J was trimmed by 1 base and V by 5 bases; bases with no gene match: 6. This CDR3 has 16 residues. Per germline, CDR1 MGHRA and CDR2 YSYEKL. The DNA of the CDR3 is TGCGCCAGCAGCGTTGCAGGGGGCTTGAACACCGGGGAGCTGTTTTTT. This gives the protein CASSVAGGLNTGELFF.

The chain joins TRBV28 to TRBJ1-1, with D possibly being TRBD1 (5 bases). This CDR3 contains 12 residues. V was cut by 5 bases and J by 11 bases, with 15 bases left in between. Germline lookup yields CDR1 MDHEN and CDR2 SYDVKM. The CDR3, as DNA: TGTGCCAGCAGTCCCTACTACAGGTCGGCTTTCTTT. Translating gives CASSPYYRSAFF. Looking up the rest from reference TRBV28 and TRBJ1-1 gives the full variable domain: DVKVTQSSRYLVKRTGEKVFLECVQDMDHENMFWYRQDPGLGLRLIYFSYDVKMKEKGDIPEGYSVSREKKERFSLILESASTNQTSMYLCASSPYYRSAFFGQGTRLTVV.

The chain links TRBV6-5 to TRBJ1-1, with D perhaps TRBD1 (6 bases). The ends were cut back, 4 bases at V and 5 bases at J, with 11 bases in the middle. Germline CDR1 MNHEY, CDR2 SVGAGI. The CDR3 sequence is 13 residues long. The CDR3 region has the DNA TGTGCCAGCAGTTCACAGGGATATACTGAAGCTTTCTTT. Translated: CASSSQGYTEAFF.

V usage is TRBV5-4 and J usage is TRBJ2-2; possible D gene TRBD2, 6 bases. This CDR3 is built from 16 residues. V lost 3 bases and J lost 2, with 14 bases in between. The germline gives CDR1 SGHNT, CDR2 YYREEE (reference sequence). The CDR3 region has the DNA TGTGCCAGCAGCTCACCGGGACTGGGAAACACCGGGGAGCTGTTTTTT. The encoded protein is CASSSPGLGNTGELFF.

This chain uses TRBV27 with TRBJ2-7, with a tentative D call TRBD2 (5 bases). Trimming stripped 3 bases from V and 4 bases from J, with 13 bases between. The CDR3 runs to 14 residues. The germline gives CDR1 MNHEY, CDR2 SMNVEV (reference sequence). DNA of the CDR3: TGTGCCAGCAGTTTCCGGACTCGGGGTTACGAGCAGTACTTC. It codes for CASSFRTRGYEQYF.

This clone was counted between two and nine times. V is TRBV9 and J is TRBJ2-2, with 12 bases identical to TRBD1. Germline CDR1 SGDLS, CDR2 YYNGEE. J lost 3 bases, V lost 6 bases, and 18 bases had no gene match. CDR3 length equals 20 residues. Written as DNA, the CDR3 is TGTGCCAGCACCGACCCGGGACAGGGGGCGCAAATTGGCTACACCGGGGAGCTGTTTTTT. Translating it yields CASTDPGQGAQIGYTGELFF. The complete variable domain, with remaining parts taken from reference TRBV9 and TRBJ2-2, reads DSGVTQTPKHLITATGQRVTLRCSPRSGDLSVYWYQQSLDQGLQFLIQYYNGEERAKGNILERFSAQQFPDLHSELNLSSLELGDSALYFCASTDPGQGAQIGYTGELFFGEGSRLTVL.

This clone was detected a few times. V usage is TRBV14 and J usage is TRBJ2-1; 10 bases map to TRBD2. The CDR3 has 16 amino acids. V was clipped by 5 bases and J by 5 bases; unmatched bases: 9. The germline CDR1 and CDR2 sequences are SGHDN and FVKESK. Here the CDR3 reads CASSGPGTSVHNEQFF. The CDR3 DNA is TGTGCCAGCAGCGGACCCGGGACTAGCGTTCACAATGAGCAGTTCTTC.

Details on this clone: The sample has other DNA sequences that encode this CDR3 too. The chain couples TRBV6-1 to TRBJ2-7; D not resolved. V lost 0 bases and J 4 bases, leaving 4 bases between the germline ends. The CDR3 loop spans 12 amino acids. Germline assignment: CDR1 MNHNS and CDR2 SASEGT. This CDR3 is CASSEARYEQYF. The DNA of the CDR3 is TGTGCCAGCAGTGAAGCGAGGTACGAGCAGTACTTC.

A single count supports this clone. This chain links TRBV4-3 with TRBJ2-3; D not resolved. Germline lookup yields CDR1 LGHNA and CDR2 YSLEER. The germline V and J ends were trimmed by 0 bases and 4 bases, with 14 bases remaining between them. The CDR3 has 16 amino acids. Here the CDR3 reads CASSQDHNSISDTQYF. Written as DNA, the CDR3 is TGCGCCAGCAGCCAAGATCATAACTCGATTTCAGATACGCAGTATTTT.

In DNA form, the CDR3 reads TGTGCCAGCAGCCTCGGCAATGAGCAGTTCTTC. Protein product: CASSLGNEQFF. The chain recombines TRBV7-2 with TRBJ2-1; no definite D call. This CDR3 comprises 11 residues. CDR1 is SGHTA, CDR2 FQGNSA, per germline. V was clipped by 5 bases and J by 6 bases, with 5 bases between them.

CDR3: CASSALAQETQYF. The DNA of the CDR3 is TGTGCCAGTAGTGCGCTAGCGCAAGAGACCCAGTACTTC. V usage is TRBV19 and J usage is TRBJ2-5, with a weak D call TRBD2 (6 bases). The length of the CDR3 is 13 residues. CDR1 and CDR2 from the germline V gene are LNHDA and SQIVND (reference sequence). With 5 bases removed from V and 2 bases from J, the gap between germline ends came to 9 bases.

The chain joins TRBV6-5 to TRBJ1-4; no definite D call. V lost 5 bases, J lost 0 bases, and 7 bases lay in between. This CDR3 region has 14 residues. Looked up from germline, CDR1 is MNHEY and CDR2 is SVGAGI. The CDR3 is CASSAYPTNEKLFF. The CDR3 DNA follows: TGTGCCAGCAGTGCGTACCCAACTAATGAAAAACTGTTTTTT.

CDR3 nucleotide sequence: TGTGCCAGCAGTTTACAGTTCGAAGCTTTCTTT. Amino acid sequence: CASSLQFEAFF. The chain uses TRBV28 and TRBJ1-1; no clear D. The CDR3 is 11 residues long. The germline V and J ends were trimmed by 2 bases and 8 bases, with 6 bases remaining between them. The germline CDR1 and CDR2 sequences are MDHEN and SYDVKM.

In its sample, this clone was seen once. This chain joins TRBV18 and TRBJ2-1; 7 bases fit TRBD2. Germline-derived CDR1 and CDR2 are KGHSH and LQKENI. The J segment lost 6 bases and the V segment lost 4 bases, leaving 12 bases of the junction unmatched. The CDR3 runs 16 residues. The CDR3 DNA sequence: TGTGCCAGCTCACGCGCGGCGGGAGATTTTAGCAATGAGCAGTTCTTC. Its protein is CASSRAAGDFSNEQFF.

This clone has a single count. CDR3 sequence reads: CASRGTMTGDPYEQYF. The CDR3 DNA reads TGTGCCAGTAGGGGGACAATGACAGGGGATCCCTACGAGCAGTACTTC. The rearrangement joins TRBV19 to TRBJ2-7; TRBD1 aligns across 8 bases. V was clipped by 6 bases and J by 2 bases; unmatched bases: 12. There are 16 residues in the CDR3. From germline, CDR1 is LNHDA and CDR2 SQIVND (reference sequence).